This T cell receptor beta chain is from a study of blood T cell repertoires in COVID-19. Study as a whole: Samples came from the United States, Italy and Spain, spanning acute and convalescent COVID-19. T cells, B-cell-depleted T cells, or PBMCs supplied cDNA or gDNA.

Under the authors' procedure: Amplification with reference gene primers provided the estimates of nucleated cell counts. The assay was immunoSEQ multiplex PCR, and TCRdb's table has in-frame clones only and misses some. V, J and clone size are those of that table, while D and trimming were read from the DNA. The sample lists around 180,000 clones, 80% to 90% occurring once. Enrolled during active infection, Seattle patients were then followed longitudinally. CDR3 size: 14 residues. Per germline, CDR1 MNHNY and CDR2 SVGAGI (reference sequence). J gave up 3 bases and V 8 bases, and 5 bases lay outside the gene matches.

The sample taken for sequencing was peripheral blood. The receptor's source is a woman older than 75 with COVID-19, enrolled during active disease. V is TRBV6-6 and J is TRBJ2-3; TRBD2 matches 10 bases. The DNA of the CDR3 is TGTGCCAGCCTCCCGGGACTAGCGACAGATACGCAGTATTTT. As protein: CASLPGLATDTQYF.